This TCR beta chain came from a study of T cell responses to AZD1222 COVID-19 vaccine. Points from the study as a whole: The donor cohort was predominantly white British with a female majority, and clonal diversity may have been underestimated. Along spike, vaccine-associated CD4 TCRs were found throughout, with dominance at 160-218 and 743-854. Once two AZD1222 doses were given, Spike-specific TCR breadth and depth went up.

The germline V gene encodes CDR1 LGHNA and CDR2 YNFKEQ. This CDR3 has 15 amino acids. The V and J ends lost 0 bases and 3 bases respectively, with 12 bases between them. Details on this clone: As yet, its antigen is unknown.

Sequenced by immunoSEQ multiplex PCR; TCRdb stores in-frame clones only, minus some. The table records roughly 110,000 clones, just over 90% of them present only once. Sequenced here: peripheral blood, sampled on day 0 of AZD1222 vaccination. The genes are TRBV4-2 and TRBJ2-7; D is ambiguous. The clonotype originates from an adult in good health. CDR3 DNA sequence: TGTGCCAGCAGCCAAGAAGGTCCAGGCTACTACGAGCAGTACTTC. This encodes CASSQEGPGYYEQYF.